Listed below are T cell receptor beta chains from one sample, sequenced in a study of PD-1 blockade in classical Hodgkin lymphoma. This table comes from immunoSEQ multiplex PCR, and its TCRdb copy is limited to in-frame clones, with some not included. This table holds 25,000 to 35,000 clones, around 84% found once. Sequenced here: CD4+ T cells from blood, sampled before the fourth cycle of nivolumab. These receptors came from a human donor with classical Hodgkin lymphoma. Both conserved end residues are part of each CDR3. Fields, in order: clone size, V gene, J gene, D gene, CDR3 protein, CDR3 DNA. A D gene is named only where the DNA matches it firmly. Only some rows state a clone size, as once, few, many or a class for expanded clones.

NA	TRBV6-6	TRBJ2-7	NA	CASSYDGYYEQYF	TGTGCCAGCAGTTACGACGGGTACTACGAGCAGTACTTC
NA	TRBV13	TRBJ1-2	NA	CASREAGEGPVFGYTF	TGTGCCAGCCGGGAGGCAGGTGAGGGGCCCGTTTTTGGCTACACCTTC
NA	TRBV5-8	TRBJ1-3	NA	CASSLGESASGNTIYF	TGTGCCAGCAGCTTAGGCGAGTCAGCCTCTGGAAACACCATATATTTT
NA	TRBV4-1	TRBJ2-5	NA	CASSQESATGETQYF	TGCGCCAGCAGCCAAGAGTCGGCGACGGGGGAGACCCAGTACTTC
NA	TRBV7-3	TRBJ1-3	NA	CASSLASGNTIYF	TGTGCCAGCAGCTTGGCCTCAGGGAACACCATATATTTT
NA	TRBV30	TRBJ2-3	NA	CAWMVGTKARTDTQYF	TGTGCCTGGATGGTAGGGACCAAGGCCCGCACAGATACGCAGTATTTT
NA	TRBV7-9	TRBJ2-3	NA	CASSLGAGVTGRTDTQYF	TGTGCCAGCAGCTTGGGGGCCGGGGTCACAGGGAGAACAGATACGCAGTATTTT
NA	TRBV7-9	TRBJ1-6	NA	CASSRGPVNSPLHF	TGTGCCAGCAGCCGCGGGCCAGTGAATTCACCCCTCCACTTT
NA	TRBV20-1	TRBJ2-5	NA	CSASELETQYF	TGCAGTGCTAGTGAGTTAGAGACCCAGTACTTC
NA	TRBV5-1	TRBJ1-1	NA	CASSLSAQGGTEAFF	TGCGCCAGCAGCTTGAGTGCCCAGGGAGGGACTGAAGCTTTCTTT
few	TRBV19	TRBJ1-2	NA	CASSHLDRGYTF	TGTGCCAGTAGTCACCTAGACAGAGGCTACACCTTC
few	TRBV21-1	TRBJ1-6	NA	CADLHSPLHF	TGTGCCGACCTGCACTCACCCCTCCACTTT
NA	TRBV4-3	TRBJ1-2	TRBD1	CASSQAAQGGRGGYTF	TGCGCCAGCAGCCAAGCCGCGCAGGGGGGCAGAGGGGGCTACACCTTC
NA	TRBV2	TRBJ1-5	NA	CASNRDYNQPQHF	TGTGCCAGCAACAGGGACTACAATCAGCCCCAGCATTTT
NA	TRBV19	TRBJ1-1	NA	CASSIGRGNTEAFF	TGTGCCAGTAGTATAGGTCGGGGGAACACTGAAGCTTTCTTT
NA	TRBV7-2	TRBJ2-5	TRBD2	CASSLRLALYQETQYF	TGTGCCAGCAGCTTGCGACTAGCTCTGTACCAAGAGACCCAGTACTTC